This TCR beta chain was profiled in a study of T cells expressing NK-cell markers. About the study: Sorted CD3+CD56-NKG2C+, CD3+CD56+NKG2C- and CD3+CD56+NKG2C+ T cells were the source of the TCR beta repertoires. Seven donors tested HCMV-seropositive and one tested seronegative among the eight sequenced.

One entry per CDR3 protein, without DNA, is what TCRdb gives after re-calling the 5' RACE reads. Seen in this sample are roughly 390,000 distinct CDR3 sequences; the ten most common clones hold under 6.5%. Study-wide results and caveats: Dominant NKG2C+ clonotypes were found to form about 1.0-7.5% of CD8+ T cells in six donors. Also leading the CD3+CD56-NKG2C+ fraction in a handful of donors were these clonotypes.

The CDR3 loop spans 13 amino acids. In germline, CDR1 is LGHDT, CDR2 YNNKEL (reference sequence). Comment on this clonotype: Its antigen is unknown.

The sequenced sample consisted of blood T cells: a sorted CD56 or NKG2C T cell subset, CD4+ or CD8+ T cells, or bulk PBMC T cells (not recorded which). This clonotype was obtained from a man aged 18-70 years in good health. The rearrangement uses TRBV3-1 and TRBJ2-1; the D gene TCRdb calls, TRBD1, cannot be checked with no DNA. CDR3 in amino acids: CASSQGRGNEQFF.